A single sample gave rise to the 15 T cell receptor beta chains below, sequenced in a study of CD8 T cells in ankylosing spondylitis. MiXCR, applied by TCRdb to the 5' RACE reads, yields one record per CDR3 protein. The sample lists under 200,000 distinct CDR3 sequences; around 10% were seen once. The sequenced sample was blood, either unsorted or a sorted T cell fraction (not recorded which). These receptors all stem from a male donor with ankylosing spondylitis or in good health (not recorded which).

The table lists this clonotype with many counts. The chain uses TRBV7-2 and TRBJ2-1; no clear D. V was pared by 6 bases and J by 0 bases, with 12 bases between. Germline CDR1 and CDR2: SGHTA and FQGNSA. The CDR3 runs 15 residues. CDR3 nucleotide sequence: TGTGCCAGCAGGGTCGGCAGGAGCTCCTACAATGAGCAGTTCTTC. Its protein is CASRVGRSSYNEQFF.

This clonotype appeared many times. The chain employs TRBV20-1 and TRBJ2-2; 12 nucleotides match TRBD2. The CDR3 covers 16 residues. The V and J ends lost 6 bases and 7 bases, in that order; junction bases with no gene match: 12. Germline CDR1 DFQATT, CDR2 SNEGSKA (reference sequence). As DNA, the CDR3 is TGCAGTGCCGCCCAGACTAGCGGGAGATTTAACGGGGAGCTGTTTTTT. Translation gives CSAAQTSGRFNGELFF.

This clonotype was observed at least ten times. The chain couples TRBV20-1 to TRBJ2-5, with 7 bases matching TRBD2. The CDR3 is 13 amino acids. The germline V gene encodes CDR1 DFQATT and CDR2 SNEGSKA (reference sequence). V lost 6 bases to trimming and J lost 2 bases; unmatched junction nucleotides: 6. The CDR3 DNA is TGCAGTGCAGACGGACTAGGGCAAGAGACCCAGTACTTC. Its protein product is CSADGLGQETQYF.

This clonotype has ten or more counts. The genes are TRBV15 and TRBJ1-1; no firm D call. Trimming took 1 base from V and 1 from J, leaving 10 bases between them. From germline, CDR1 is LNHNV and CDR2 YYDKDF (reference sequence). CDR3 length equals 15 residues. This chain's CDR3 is CATSRGFDGNTEAFF. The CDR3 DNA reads TGTGCCACCAGCAGAGGCTTCGATGGGAACACTGAAGCTTTCTTT.

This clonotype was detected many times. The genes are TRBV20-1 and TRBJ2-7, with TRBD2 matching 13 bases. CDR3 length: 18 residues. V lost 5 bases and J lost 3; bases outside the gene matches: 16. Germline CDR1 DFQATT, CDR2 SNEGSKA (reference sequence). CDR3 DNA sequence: TGCAGTGCTCCCCGAGGGACTAGCGGGACAAGATACCGCTACGAGCAGTACTTC. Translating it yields CSAPRGTSGTRYRYEQYF.

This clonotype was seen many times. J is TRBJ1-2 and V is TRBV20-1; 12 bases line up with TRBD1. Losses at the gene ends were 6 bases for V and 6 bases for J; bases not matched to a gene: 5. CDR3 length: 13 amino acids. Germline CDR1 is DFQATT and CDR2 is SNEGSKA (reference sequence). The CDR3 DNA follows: TGCAGTGCGTCCGGGACAGGGGGCGATGGCTACACCTTC. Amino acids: CSASGTGGDGYTF.

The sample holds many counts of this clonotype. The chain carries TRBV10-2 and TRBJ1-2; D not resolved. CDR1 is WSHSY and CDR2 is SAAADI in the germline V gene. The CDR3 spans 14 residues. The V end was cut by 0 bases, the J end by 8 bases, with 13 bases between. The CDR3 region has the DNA TGCGCCAGCAGTGAGTCGGGGATCTCGGAAGGCTACACCTTC. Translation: CASSESGISEGYTF.

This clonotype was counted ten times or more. CDR3 amino acids: CASSPVQLNHEQFF. The CDR3 DNA sequence: TGTGCCAGCAGCCCCGTCCAGCTAAACCATGAGCAGTTCTTC. V gene TRBV7-9 combines with J gene TRBJ2-1; D not resolved. The CDR3 loop spans 14 amino acids. Germline loops: CDR1 SEHNR, CDR2 FQNEAQ (reference sequence). V lost 5 bases to trimming and J lost 8 bases, with 16 bases between them.

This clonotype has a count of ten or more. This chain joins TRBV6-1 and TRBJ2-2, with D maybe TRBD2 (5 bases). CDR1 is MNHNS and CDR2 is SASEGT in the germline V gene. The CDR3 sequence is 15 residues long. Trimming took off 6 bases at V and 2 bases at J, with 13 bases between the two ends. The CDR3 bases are TGTGCCAGCAGCCCGGTCGGACTCAACACCGGGGAGCTGTTTTTT. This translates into CASSPVGLNTGELFF.

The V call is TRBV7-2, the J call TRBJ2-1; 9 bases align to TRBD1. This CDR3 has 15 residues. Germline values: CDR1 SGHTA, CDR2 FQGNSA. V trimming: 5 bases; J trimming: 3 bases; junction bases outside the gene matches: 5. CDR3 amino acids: CASSPRTGVYNEQFF. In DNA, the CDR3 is TGTGCCAGCAGCCCGAGGACAGGGGTCTACAATGAGCAGTTCTTC.

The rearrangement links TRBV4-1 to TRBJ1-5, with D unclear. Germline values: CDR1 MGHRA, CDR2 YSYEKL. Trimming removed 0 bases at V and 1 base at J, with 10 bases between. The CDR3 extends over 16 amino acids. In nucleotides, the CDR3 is TGCGCCAGCAGCCAAGAGGCGGGGAGAAGCAATCAGCCCCAGCATTTT. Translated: CASSQEAGRSNQPQHF.

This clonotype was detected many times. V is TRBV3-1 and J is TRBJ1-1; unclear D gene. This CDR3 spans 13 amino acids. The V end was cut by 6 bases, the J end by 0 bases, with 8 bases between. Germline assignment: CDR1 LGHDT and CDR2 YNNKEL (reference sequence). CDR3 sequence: CASSPNMNTEAFF. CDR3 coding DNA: TGTGCCAGCAGTCCTAATATGAACACTGAAGCTTTCTTT.

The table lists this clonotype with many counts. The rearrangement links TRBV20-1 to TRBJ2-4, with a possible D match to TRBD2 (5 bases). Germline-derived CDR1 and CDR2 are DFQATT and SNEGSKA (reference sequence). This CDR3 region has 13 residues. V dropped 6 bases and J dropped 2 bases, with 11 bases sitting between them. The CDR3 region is CSAEGRTKNIQYF. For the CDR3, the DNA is TGCAGTGCCGAGGGCCGAACCAAAAACATTCAGTACTTC.

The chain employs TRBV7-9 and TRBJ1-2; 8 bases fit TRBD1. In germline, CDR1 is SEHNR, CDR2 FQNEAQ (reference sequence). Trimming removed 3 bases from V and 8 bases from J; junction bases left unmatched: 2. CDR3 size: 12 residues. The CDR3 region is CASSLDRVGYTF. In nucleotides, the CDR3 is TGTGCCAGCAGCTTGGACAGGGTCGGCTACACCTTC.

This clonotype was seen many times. The CDR3: CASSEEAFNTGELFF. The CDR3 bases are TGTGCCAGCAGTGAAGAGGCCTTCAACACCGGGGAGCTGTTTTTT. The V and J genes are TRBV2 and TRBJ2-2; D gene unclear. Germline CDR1 reads SNHLY; CDR2 reads FYNNEI. The V and J ends lost 1 base and 2 bases respectively, with 8 bases between them. CDR3 size: 15 residues.